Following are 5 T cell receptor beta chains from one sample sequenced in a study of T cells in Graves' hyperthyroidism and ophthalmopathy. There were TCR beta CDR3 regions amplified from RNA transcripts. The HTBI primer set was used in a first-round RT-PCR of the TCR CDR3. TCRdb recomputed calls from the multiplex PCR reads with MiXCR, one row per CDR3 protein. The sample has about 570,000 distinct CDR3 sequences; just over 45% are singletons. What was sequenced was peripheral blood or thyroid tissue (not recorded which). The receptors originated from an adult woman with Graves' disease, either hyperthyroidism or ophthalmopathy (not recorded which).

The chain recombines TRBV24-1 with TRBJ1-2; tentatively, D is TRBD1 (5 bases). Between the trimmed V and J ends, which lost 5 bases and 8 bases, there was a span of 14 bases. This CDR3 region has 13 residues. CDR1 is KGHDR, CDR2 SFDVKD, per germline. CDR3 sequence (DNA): TGTGCCACCAGTGGAAATACCAAGGGGGGCTACACCTTC. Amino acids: CATSGNTKGGYTF.

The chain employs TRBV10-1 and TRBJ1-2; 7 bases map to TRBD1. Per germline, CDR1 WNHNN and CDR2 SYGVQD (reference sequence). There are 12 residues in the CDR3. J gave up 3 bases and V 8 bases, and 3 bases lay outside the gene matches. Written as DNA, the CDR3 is TGCGCCAGCCCCGGGACAGACTATGGCTACACCTTC. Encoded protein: CASPGTDYGYTF.

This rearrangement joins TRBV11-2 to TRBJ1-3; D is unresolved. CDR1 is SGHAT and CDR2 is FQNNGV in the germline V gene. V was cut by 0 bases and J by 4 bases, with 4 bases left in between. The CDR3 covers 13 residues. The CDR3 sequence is CASSLEDGNTIYF. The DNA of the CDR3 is TGTGCCAGCAGCTTAGAGGACGGAAACACCATATATTTT.

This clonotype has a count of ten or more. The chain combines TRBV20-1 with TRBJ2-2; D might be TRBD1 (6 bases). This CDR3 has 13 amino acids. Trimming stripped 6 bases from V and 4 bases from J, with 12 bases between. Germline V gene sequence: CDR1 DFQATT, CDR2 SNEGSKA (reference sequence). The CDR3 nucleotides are TGCAGTGCGACACAGGGTGTCACCGGGGAGCTGTTTTTT. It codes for CSATQGVTGELFF.

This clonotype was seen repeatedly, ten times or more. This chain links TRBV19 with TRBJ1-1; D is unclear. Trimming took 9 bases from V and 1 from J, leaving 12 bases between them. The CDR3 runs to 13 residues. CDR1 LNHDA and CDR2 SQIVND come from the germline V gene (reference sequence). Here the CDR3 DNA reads TGTGCCAGCAGCTTAACAGCGAACACTGAAGCTTTCTTT. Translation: CASSLTANTEAFF.